This T cell receptor (beta chain) originates from a study of cytomegalovirus exposure and HLA in healthy donors. Points from the study as a whole: Specificity for CMV antigens was confirmed in vitro for three of the CMV-associated chains. The study put 160 or so TCR beta chains on its list as cytomegalovirus-associated.

In its sample, this clone was seen a few times. Its cognate antigen is unknown. This CDR3 comprises 12 residues. Deletions cut 6 bases from V and 4 bases from J, with 9 bases between. Germline assignment: CDR1 MNHEY and CDR2 SVGAGI. Use of 60 Vbeta and 13 Jbeta primers characterized the PCR. The protocol was immunoSEQ multiplex PCR, while the TCRdb copy is restricted to in-frame clones and leaves out a portion. The sample holds approximately 190,000 clones, roughly 82% seen once. The V and J genes are TRBV6-5 and TRBJ1-2, with D possibly being TRBD1 (6 bases). Sequenced sample: PBMCs. This TCR derives from a woman aged 50 to 60 in good health and CMV-seropositive. CDR3 residues: CASSRQAYGYTF. As DNA, the CDR3 is TGTGCCAGCAGCCGACAGGCCTATGGCTACACCTTC.